This T cell receptor (beta chain) was documented in a study of cytomegalovirus exposure and HLA in healthy donors. Study-level background: An earlier analysis identified 117 million unique TCR beta sequences in about 190 million T cells. Study-wide points: One variant, a missense change in DCLRE1C, was linked in a later analysis to TCR beta V- and J-gene trimming. Cytomegalovirus association was assigned to about 150 TCR beta chains.

From germline, CDR1 is SGDLS and CDR2 YYNGEE. The V and J ends lost 7 bases and 4 bases, in that order; junction bases with no gene match: 5. The CDR3 has 13 residues. PCR primers comprised 60 Vbeta and 13 Jbeta primers. Sequencing was performed with immunoSEQ multiplex PCR; in TCRdb, only in-frame clones are kept and a portion is missing. This table has around 150,000 clones, 71% appearing once. Regarding this clone: Its antigen remains unidentified.

The clonotype comes from a woman aged 30 to 39 in good health and CMV-seronegative. J is TRBJ2-1 and V is TRBV9, with 7 positions matching TRBD2. The sample comprised PBMCs. CDR3 DNA sequence: TGTGCCAGCGCGGGAGACAGTTACAATGAGCAGTTCTTC. Translation: CASAGDSYNEQFF.